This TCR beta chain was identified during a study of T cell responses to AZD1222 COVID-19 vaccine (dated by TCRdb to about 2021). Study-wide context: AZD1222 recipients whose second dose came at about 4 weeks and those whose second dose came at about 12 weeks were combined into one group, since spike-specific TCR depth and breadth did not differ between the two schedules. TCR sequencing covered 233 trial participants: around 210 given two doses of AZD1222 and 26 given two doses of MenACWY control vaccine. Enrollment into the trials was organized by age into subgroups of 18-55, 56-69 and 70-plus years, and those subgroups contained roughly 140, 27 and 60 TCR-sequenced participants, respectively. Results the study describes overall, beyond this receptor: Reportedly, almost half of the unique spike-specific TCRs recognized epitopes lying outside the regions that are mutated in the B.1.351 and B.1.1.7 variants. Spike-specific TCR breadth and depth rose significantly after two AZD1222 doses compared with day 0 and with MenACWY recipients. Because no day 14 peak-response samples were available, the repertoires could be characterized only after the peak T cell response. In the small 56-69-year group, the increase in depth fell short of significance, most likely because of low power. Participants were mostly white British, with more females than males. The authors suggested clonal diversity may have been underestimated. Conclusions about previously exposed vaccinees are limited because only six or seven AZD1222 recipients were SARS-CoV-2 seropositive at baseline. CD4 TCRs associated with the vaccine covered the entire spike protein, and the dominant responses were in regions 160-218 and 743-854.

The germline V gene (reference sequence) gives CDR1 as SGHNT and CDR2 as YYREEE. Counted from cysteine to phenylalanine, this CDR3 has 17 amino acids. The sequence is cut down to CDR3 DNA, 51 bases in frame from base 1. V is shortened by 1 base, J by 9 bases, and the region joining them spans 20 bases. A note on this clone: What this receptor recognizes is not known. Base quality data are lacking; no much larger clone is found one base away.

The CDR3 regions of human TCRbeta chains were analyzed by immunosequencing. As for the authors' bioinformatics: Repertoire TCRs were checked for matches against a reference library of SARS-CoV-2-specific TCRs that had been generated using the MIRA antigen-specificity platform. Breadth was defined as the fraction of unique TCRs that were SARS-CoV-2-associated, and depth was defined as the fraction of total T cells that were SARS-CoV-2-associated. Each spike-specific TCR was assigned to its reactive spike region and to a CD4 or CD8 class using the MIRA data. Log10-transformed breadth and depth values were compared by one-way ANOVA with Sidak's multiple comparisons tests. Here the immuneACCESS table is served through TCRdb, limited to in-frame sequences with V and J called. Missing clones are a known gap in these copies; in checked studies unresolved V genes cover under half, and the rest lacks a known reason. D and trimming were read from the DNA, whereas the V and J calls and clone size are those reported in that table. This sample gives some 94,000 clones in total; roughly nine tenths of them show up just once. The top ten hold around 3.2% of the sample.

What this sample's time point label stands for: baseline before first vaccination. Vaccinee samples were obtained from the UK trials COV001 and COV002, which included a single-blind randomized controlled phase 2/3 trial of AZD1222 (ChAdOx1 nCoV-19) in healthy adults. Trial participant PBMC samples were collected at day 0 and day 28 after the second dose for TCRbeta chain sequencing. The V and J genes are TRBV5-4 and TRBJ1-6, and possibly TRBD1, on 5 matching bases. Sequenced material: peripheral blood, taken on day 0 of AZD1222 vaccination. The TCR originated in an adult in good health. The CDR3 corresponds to CASSLLGLQGSSSPLHF. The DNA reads TGTGCCAGCAGCTTGTTGGGCCTGCAGGGCAGCAGTTCACCCCTCCACTTT.